This T cell receptor beta chain was sequenced during a study of blood T cell repertoires in COVID-19. Overall study context: The origin of the acute and convalescent COVID-19 samples was the United States, Italy and Spain. T cells, B-cell-depleted T cells, or PBMCs supplied cDNA or gDNA.

The CDR3 totals 16 residues. Germline-derived CDR1 and CDR2 are SGHTA and FQGNSA. V lost 2 bases, J lost 1 base, and 14 bases lay in between. Original methodology: Estimated nucleated cell counts came from reference gene primer amplification. Generated by immunoSEQ multiplex PCR, the TCRdb table keeps only in-frame clones and is missing some. For V, J and clone size, that table is used; D and trimming come from the DNA. The top ten clones hold under 0.3% of a sample with roughly 700,000 clones, approximately 90% of them seen once. This sequence originates from a woman aged 18-29 years with acute or convalescent COVID-19. Material: peripheral blood. This chain uses TRBV7-2 with TRBJ1-1, with unresolved D. The CDR3 region has the DNA TGTGCCAGCAGCTTATGGCAGGCGCTTACGAACACTGAAGCTTTCTTT. Translation: CASSLWQALTNTEAFF.